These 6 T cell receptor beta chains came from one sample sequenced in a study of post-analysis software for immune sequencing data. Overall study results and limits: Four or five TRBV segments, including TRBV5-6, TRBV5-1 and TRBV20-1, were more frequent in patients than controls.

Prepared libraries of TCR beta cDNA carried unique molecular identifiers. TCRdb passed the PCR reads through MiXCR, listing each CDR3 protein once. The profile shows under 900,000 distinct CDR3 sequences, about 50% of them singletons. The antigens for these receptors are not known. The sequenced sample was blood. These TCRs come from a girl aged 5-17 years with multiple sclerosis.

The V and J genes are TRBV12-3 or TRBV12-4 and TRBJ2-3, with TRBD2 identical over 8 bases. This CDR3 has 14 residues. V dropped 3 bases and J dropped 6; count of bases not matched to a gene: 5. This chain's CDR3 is CASSFGGAWDTQYF. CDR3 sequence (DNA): TGTGCCAGCAGTTTCGGGGGGGCTTGGGATACGCAGTATTTT.

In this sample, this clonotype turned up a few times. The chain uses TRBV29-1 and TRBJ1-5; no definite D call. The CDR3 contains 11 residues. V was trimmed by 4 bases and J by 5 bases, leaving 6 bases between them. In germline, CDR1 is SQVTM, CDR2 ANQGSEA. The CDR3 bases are TGCAGCGTTGGTGCCGATCAGCCCCAGCATTTT. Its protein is CSVGADQPQHF.

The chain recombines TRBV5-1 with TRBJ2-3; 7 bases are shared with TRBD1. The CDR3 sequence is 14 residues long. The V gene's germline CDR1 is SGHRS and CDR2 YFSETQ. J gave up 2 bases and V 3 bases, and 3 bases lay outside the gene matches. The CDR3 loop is CASSSDRFTDTQYF. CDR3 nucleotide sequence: TGCGCCAGCAGCTCGGACAGGTTCACAGATACGCAGTATTTT.

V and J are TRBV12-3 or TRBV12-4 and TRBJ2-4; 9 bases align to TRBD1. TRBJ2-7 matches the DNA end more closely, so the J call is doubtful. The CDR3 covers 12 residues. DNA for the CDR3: TGTGCCAGCAGGATGACAGGGGGCGAGCAGTACTTC. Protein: CASRMTGGEQYF.

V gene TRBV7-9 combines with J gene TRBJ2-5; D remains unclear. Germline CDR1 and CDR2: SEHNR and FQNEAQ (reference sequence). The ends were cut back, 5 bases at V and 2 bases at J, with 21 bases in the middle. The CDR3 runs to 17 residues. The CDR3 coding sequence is TGTGCCAGCAGCACCCCAAGGCCCTTAGGGCGACAAGAGACCCAGTACTTC. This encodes CASSTPRPLGRQETQYF.

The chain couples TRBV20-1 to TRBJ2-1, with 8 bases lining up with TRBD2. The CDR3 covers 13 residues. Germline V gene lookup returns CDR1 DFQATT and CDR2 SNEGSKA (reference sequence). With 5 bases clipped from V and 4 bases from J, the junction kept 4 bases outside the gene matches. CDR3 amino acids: CSARAGVYNEQFF. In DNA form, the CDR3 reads TGCAGTGCTCGAGCGGGGGTATACAATGAGCAGTTCTTC.